This T cell receptor beta chain was obtained from a study of blood T cell repertoires in COVID-19. Methods used by the authors: From reference gene primer amplification, estimates of nucleated cell counts were derived. Method: immunoSEQ multiplex PCR; TCRdb's copy keeps in-frame clones and lacks some. The DNA gave D and trimming, while V, J and clone size come from that table. This sample has tens of thousands of clones, with around 80% found just once. Germline-derived CDR1 and CDR2 are MNHNY and SVGAGI (reference sequence). This CDR3 has 14 amino acids. V shed 5 bases and J 0 bases; nucleotides not matched to a gene: 3.

This receptor was identified in a woman of 80 years or more with active or convalescent COVID-19. J is TRBJ1-2 and V is TRBV6-6, with 7 positions matching TRBD1. Sequencing was performed on peripheral blood. This chain's CDR3 is CASSRDRSNYGYTF. DNA of the CDR3: TGTGCCAGCAGTAGGGACAGATCTAACTATGGCTACACCTTC.